These 2 T cell receptor beta chains were sequenced from one sample in a study of blood T cells in healthy people across ages. Together with a sample-barcoded 5' primer, a J-beta primer mix was included in a second PCR lasting roughly 6 to 12 cycles. One entry per CDR3 protein results from TCRdb running MiXCR on the 5' RACE reads. The table has more than 650,000 distinct CDR3 sequences, about 48% seen once; the top ten hold about 42%. Sequencing was carried out using blood. Source of these receptors: a man aged 80 or over in good health.

This chain uses TRBV9 with TRBJ1-2, with D unresolved. Trimming removed 3 bases from V and 2 bases from J, with 17 bases in between. CDR1 and CDR2 from the germline V gene are SGDLS and YYNGEE. The length of the CDR3 is 16 residues. CDR3 amino acids: CASSGSRGRVNYGYTF. The CDR3 DNA reads as TGTGCCAGCAGCGGGAGCCGAGGCAGAGTGAACTATGGCTACACCTTC.

The sample holds a few counts of this clonotype. Its ends do not fully match the called genes, so a read error is possible. The chain has TRBV7-7 and TRBJ2-4; unclear D gene. The CDR3 extends over 15 amino acids. Per germline, CDR1 SSHAT and CDR2 FNYEAQ (reference sequence). In nucleotides, the CDR3 is TGTGCTAGCAGCTGCGTAAATGGTTATGGAAACATTCAGTACTTC. Translation: CASSCVNGYGNIQYF.